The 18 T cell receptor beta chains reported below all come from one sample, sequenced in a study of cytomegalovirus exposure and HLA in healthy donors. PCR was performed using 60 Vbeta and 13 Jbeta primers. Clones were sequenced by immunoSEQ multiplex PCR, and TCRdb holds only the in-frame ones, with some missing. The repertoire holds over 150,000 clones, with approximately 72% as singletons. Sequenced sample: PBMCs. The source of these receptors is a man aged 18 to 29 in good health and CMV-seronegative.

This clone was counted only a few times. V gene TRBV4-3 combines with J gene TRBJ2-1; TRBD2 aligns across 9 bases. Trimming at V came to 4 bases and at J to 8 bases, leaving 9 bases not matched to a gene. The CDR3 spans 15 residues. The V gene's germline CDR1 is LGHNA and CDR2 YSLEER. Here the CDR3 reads CASSPQERGVYEQFF. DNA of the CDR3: TGCGCCAGCAGCCCCCAAGAGCGGGGGGTTTATGAGCAGTTCTTC.

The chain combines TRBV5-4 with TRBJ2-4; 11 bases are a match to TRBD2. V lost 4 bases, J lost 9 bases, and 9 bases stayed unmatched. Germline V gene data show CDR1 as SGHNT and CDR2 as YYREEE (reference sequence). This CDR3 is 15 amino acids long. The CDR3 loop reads CASSPGLAVPGIQYF. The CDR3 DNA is TGTGCCAGCAGCCCGGGACTAGCGGTCCCGGGCATTCAGTACTTC.

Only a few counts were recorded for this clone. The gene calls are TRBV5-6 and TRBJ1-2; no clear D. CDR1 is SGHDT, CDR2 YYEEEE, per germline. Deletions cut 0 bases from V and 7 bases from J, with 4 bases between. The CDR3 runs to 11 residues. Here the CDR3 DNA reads TGTGCCAGCAGCTTGGAAGCTGGCTACACCTTC. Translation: CASSLEAGYTF.

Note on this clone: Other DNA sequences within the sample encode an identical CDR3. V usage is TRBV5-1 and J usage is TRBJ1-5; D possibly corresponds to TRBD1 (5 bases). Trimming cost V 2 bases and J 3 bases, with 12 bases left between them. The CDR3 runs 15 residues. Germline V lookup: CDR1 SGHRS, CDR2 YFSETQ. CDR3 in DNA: TGCGCCAGCAGCTTAGGGGCCGGTCCCAATCAGCCCCAGCATTTT. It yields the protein CASSLGAGPNQPQHF.

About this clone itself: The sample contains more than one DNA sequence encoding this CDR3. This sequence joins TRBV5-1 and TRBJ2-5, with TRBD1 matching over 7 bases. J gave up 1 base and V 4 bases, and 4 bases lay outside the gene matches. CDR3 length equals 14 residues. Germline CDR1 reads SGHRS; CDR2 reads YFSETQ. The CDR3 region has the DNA TGCGCCAGCAGCACAGGGACAGCCCAAGAGACCCAGTACTTC. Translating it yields CASSTGTAQETQYF.

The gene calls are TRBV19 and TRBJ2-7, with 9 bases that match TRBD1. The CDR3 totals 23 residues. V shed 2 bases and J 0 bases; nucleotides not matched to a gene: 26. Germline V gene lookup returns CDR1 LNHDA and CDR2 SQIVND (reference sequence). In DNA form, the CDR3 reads TGTGCCAGTAGTATAAATTGGGGACAGGGTTACGGGTGGATGGGGGTTTACTCCTACGAGCAGTACGTC. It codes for CASSINWGQGYGWMGVYSYEQYV.

CDR3 sequence: CASSRQRGVRTDTQYF. CDR3 nucleotides: TGTGCCAGCAGTCGACAGCGGGGGGTACGCACAGATACGCAGTATTTT. The chain carries TRBV6-6 and TRBJ2-3; 9 positions match TRBD2. The CDR3 is 16 amino acids. The ends lost 5 bases at V and 1 base at J; junction bases unmatched: 7. CDR1 is MNHNY, CDR2 SVGAGI, per germline (reference sequence).

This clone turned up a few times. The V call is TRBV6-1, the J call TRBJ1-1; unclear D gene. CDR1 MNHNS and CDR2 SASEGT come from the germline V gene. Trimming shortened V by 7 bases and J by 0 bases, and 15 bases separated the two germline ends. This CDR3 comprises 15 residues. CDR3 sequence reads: CASKYSGLMNTEAFF. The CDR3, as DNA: TGTGCCAGCAAATACTCGGGGTTAATGAACACTGAAGCTTTCTTT.

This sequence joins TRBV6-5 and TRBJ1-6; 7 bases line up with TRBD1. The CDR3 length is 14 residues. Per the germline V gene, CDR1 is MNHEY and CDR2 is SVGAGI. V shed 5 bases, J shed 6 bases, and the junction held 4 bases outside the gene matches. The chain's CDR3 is CASSRQGPNSPLHF. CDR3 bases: TGTGCCAGCAGTCGACAGGGCCCTAATTCACCCCTCCACTTT.

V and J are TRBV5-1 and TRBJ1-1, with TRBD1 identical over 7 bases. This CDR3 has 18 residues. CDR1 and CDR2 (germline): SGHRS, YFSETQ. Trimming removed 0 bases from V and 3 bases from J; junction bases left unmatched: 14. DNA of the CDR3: TGCGCCAGCAGCTTGGATTTAGGGGGCGGGTTGAGGGACACTGAAGCTTTCTTT. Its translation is CASSLDLGGGLRDTEAFF.

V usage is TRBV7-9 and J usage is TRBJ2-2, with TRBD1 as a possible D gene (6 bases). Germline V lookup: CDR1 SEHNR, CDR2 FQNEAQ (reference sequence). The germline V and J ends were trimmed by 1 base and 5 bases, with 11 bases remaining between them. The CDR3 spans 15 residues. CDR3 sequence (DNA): TGTGCCAGCAGCTTAGGTGGCAGGGGAACCGGGGAGCTGTTTTTT. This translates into CASSLGGRGTGELFF.

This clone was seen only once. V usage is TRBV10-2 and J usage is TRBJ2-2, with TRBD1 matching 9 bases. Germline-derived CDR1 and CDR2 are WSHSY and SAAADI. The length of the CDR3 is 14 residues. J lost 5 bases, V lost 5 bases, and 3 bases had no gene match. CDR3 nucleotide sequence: TGCGCCAGCAGTTCGACAGGGGGAACCGGGGAGCTGTTTTTT. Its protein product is CASSSTGGTGELFF.

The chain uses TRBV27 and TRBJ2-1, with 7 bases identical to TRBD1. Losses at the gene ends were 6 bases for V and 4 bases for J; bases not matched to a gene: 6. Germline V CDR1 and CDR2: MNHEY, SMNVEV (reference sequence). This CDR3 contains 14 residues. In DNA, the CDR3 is TGTGCCAGCAGCACAGGGGACGGGTACAATGAGCAGTTCTTC. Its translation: CASSTGDGYNEQFF.

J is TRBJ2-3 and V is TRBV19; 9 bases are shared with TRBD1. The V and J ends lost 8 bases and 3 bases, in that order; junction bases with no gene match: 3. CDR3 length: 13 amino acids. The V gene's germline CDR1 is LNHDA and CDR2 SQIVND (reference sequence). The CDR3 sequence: CASGGTGTDTQYF. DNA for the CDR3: TGTGCCAGTGGTGGGACAGGGACAGATACGCAGTATTTT.

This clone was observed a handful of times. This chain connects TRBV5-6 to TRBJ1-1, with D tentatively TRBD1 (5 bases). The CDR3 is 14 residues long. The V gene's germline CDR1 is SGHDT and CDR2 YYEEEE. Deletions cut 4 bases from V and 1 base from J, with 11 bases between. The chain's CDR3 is CASSAQGRNTEAFF. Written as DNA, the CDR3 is TGTGCCAGCAGCGCGCAGGGAAGGAACACTGAAGCTTTCTTT.

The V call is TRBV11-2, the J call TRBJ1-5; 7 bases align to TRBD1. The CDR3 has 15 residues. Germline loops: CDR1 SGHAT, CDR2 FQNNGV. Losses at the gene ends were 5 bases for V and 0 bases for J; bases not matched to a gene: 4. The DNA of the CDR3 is TGTGCCAGCAGCCCAGGGGGATATAGCAATCAGCCCCAGCATTTT. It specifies CASSPGGYSNQPQHF.

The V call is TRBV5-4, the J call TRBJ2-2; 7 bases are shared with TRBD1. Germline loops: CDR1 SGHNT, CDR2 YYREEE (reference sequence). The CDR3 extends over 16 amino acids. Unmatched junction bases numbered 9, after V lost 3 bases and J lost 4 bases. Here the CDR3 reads CASSSGQDRSTGELFF. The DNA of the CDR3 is TGTGCCAGCAGCTCAGGACAGGACAGGAGCACCGGGGAGCTGTTTTTT.

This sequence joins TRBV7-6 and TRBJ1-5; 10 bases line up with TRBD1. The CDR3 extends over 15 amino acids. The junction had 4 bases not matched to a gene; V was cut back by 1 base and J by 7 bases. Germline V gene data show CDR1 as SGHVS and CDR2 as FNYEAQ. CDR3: CASSLVGTGEQPQHF. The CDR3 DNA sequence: TGTGCCAGCAGCTTAGTGGGGACAGGGGAGCAGCCCCAGCATTTT.